Below, one T cell receptor beta chain is given with its context. Germline loops: CDR1 DFQATT, CDR2 SNEGSKA (reference sequence). V shed 5 bases, J shed 9 bases, and the junction held 16 bases outside the gene matches. CDR3 length: 15 residues. This specimen comes from a study of identical twins. Template switching introduced a universal primer site, and the cDNA bore unique molecular identifiers. MiXCR, applied by TCRdb to the 5' RACE reads, yields one record per CDR3 protein. The profile shows 510,000 or so distinct CDR3 sequences, around 15% of them singletons. The sample also formed part of further work on yellow fever vaccine responses in identical twins.

The chain uses TRBV20-1 and TRBJ2-1, with 7 bases that match TRBD2. The source material was CD4+ T cells sorted from blood. The TCR was taken from a young woman in good health. The CDR3 nucleotides are TGCAGTGCTGGGAAGGGGACTATCGGTCTACTTGAGCAGTTCTTC. This encodes CSAGKGTIGLLEQFF.